Listed below are T cell receptor beta chains from one sample, sequenced in a study of T cell responses to AZD1222 COVID-19 vaccine. Using immunoSEQ multiplex PCR, the repertoire was profiled, and TCRdb retains in-frame clones only, with some absent. The sample comprises fewer than 150,000 clones, 85% to 95% of which are singletons, and around 5% rests with the top ten. Specimen: peripheral blood, collected 28 days after the second AZD1222 dose. The receptors shown here come from an adult who received the AZD1222 COVID-19 vaccine. Each CDR3 is given with its conserved first and last residue. Each record gives: V gene, J gene, CDR3 protein.

>TRBV6-5|TRBJ1-6
CASSSRGNSPLHF
>TRBV27|TRBJ1-4
CASSSNYQTRGEKLFF
>TRBV6-5|TRBJ1-2
CASSYEGHHNYGYTF
>TRBV19|TRBJ1-1
CASSMAGGNTEAFF
>TRBV3-1/TRBV3-2|TRBJ1-1
CASIPRDKNTEAFF
>TRBV6-2/TRBV6-3|TRBJ2-5
CASRYGVRDFGETQYF
>TRBV19|TRBJ1-1
CASSTKGHRGTTEAFF
>TRBV18|TRBJ2-1
CASSPLSGGNEQFF
>TRBV28|TRBJ1-5
CASRTGGENQPQHF
>TRBV10-3|TRBJ1-1
CAISESGVRDTEAFF
>TRBV5-5|TRBJ1-2
CASSVYTGIRNKGYTF
>TRBV19|TRBJ2-5
CASEDSAGTGVKETQYF
>TRBV7-2|TRBJ2-1
CASSLGLWFDEQFF
>TRBV5-1|TRBJ2-7
CASSFSGASYEQYF
>TRBV19|TRBJ1-4
CASRPGQPNEKLFF
>TRBV3-1/TRBV3-2|TRBJ2-1
CASSQGTAYNEQFF
>TRBV5-1|TRBJ1-2
CASKRSAESFGYTF
>TRBV7-9|TRBJ1-1
CASSATEQRNTEAFF
>TRBV19|TRBJ2-1
CASRLAGASYNEQFF
>TRBV4-2|TRBJ1-1
CASSPSVGTEAFF
>TRBV7-2|TRBJ2-7
CASSPNYEQYF
>TRBV3-1/TRBV3-2|TRBJ2-1
CASSQDEGTGKGNEQFF
>TRBV12-3/TRBV12-4|TRBJ1-4
CATGQSRNEKLFF